The 11 T cell receptor beta chains given below trace back to one sample, sequenced in a study of shared clonotypes between healthy human individuals. CD45RO-negative cells were positively selected for CCR7, leaving out terminally differentiated effector memory CD45RA+ cells. TCRdb's copy holds only in-frame clones and misses some; the assay was immunoSEQ multiplex PCR. The sample consists of about 2.1 million clones, 80% to 95% of them appearing once. The specimen sequenced was naive CD8+ T cells from PBMCs. These receptors originate from a man aged 18 to 29 in good health. Some clones in this sample may be carry-over from other donors' samples.

This sequence joins TRBV15 and TRBJ2-1, with 9 bases matching TRBD2. The CDR3 extends over 21 amino acids. Germline CDR1 and CDR2: LNHNV and YYDKDF (reference sequence). Germline trimming cut 3 bases from V and 0 bases from J; bases unmatched to any gene: 18. CDR3: CATSRARDEASGAYSYNEQFF. For the CDR3, the DNA is TGTGCCACCAGCAGGGCCCGAGATGAAGCTAGCGGGGCTTACTCCTACAATGAGCAGTTCTTC.

The chain recombines TRBV4-2 with TRBJ2-1; 11 positions match TRBD2. There are 16 residues in the CDR3. In germline, CDR1 is LGHNA, CDR2 YNFKEQ. The V gene end was trimmed by 1 base and the J gene end by 2 bases; junction bases not matched to a gene: 1. The CDR3 protein is CASSQVLAGAYNEQFF. CDR3 DNA: TGTGCCAGCAGCCAAGTACTAGCGGGGGCCTACAATGAGCAGTTCTTC.

J is TRBJ2-7 and V is TRBV5-6; D gene uncertain. The germline V gene encodes CDR1 SGHDT and CDR2 YYEEEE. V lost 0 bases and J 5 bases, leaving 12 bases between the germline ends. The CDR3 contains 14 residues. The CDR3 spells CASSLGLAANEQYF. Here the CDR3 DNA reads TGTGCCAGCAGCTTGGGATTAGCAGCCAACGAGCAGTACTTC. Supplemented by reference TRBV5-6 and TRBJ2-7, the full variable domain reads DAGVTQSPTHLIKTRGQQVTLRCSPKSGHDTVSWYQQALGQGPQFIFQYYEEEERQRGNFPDRFSGHQFPNYSSELNVNALLLGDSALYLCASSLGLAANEQYFGPGTRLTVT.

This chain joins TRBV28 and TRBJ1-5; possible D gene TRBD1, 6 bases. The CDR3 is made up of 14 amino acids. Germline CDR1 reads MDHEN; CDR2 reads SYDVKM. V shed 3 bases and J shed 5 bases, with 11 bases lying between them. CDR3 nucleotides: TGTGCCAGCAGTTTTAACAGGGTTTATCAGCCCCAGCATTTT. It yields the protein CASSFNRVYQPQHF.

The chain recombines TRBV11-2 with TRBJ2-3, with TRBD2 matching 7 bases. The CDR3 length is 15 residues. V was clipped by 3 bases and J by 6 bases; unmatched bases: 9. Germline CDR1 SGHAT, CDR2 FQNNGV. CDR3 nucleotides: TGTGCCAGCAGCTTTGGGGCGGGAGTATCCGATACGCAGTATTTT. Its translation: CASSFGAGVSDTQYF.

The chain recombines TRBV27 with TRBJ2-7; 12 positions agree with TRBD2. Trimming took 4 bases from V and 4 from J; bases not matched to a gene: 11. CDR1 and CDR2 (germline): MNHEY, SMNVEV (reference sequence). The CDR3 is 17 amino acids. The CDR3 protein is CASSSWTSGNEPYEQYF. In DNA, the CDR3 is TGTGCCAGCAGTTCATGGACTAGCGGGAACGAGCCATACGAGCAGTACTTC.

This sequence joins TRBV7-6 and TRBJ2-7; D possibly uses TRBD1 or TRBD2 (5 bases each). V was pared by 6 bases and J by 5 bases, with 11 bases between. CDR3 length: 12 residues. Per the germline V gene, CDR1 is SGHVS and CDR2 is FNYEAQ. CDR3 loop: CASRGEGNEQYF. The CDR3 DNA is TGTGCCAGCAGGGGTGAGGGGAACGAGCAGTACTTC. Using reference TRBV7-6 and TRBJ2-7 for the parts outside the CDR3, the full variable domain is GAGVSQSPRYKVTKRGQDVALRCDPISGHVSLYWYRQALGQGPEFLTYFNYEAQQDKSGLPNDRFSAERPEGSISTLTIQRTEQRDSAMYRCASRGEGNEQYFGPGTRLTVT.

The chain employs TRBV6-6 and TRBJ1-5; D not resolved. CDR3 length: 13 amino acids. Trimming pared 5 bases from V and 7 bases from J, leaving 12 bases between. The germline gives CDR1 MNHNY, CDR2 SVGAGI (reference sequence). The CDR3 loop is CASSPAGHQPQHF. The CDR3 nucleotides are TGTGCCAGCAGTCCGGCCGGGCACCAGCCCCAGCATTTT.

This sequence joins TRBV21-1 and TRBJ1-5; the table gives TRBD1 as D, unverified against the DNA. TRBV21-1 is designated a pseudogene. The length of the CDR3 is 18 residues. The DNA for the CDR3 is TGTGCCAGCAGCAAAGGGGACAGGGGGCTTAACGGCAATCAGCCCCAGCATTTT. As protein: CASSKGDRGLNGNQPQHF.

Regarding this clone: In the same sample, other DNA sequences code for this CDR3. The V and J genes are TRBV9 and TRBJ2-3; possibly TRBD2 for D (5 bases). Germline loops: CDR1 SGDLS, CDR2 YYNGEE. There are 12 residues in the CDR3. The germline V and J ends were trimmed by 4 bases and 3 bases, with 6 bases remaining between them. For the CDR3, the DNA is TGTGCCAGCAGCAGAGGGACAGATACGCAGTATTTT. Protein: CASSRGTDTQYF.

The chain joins TRBV29-1 to TRBJ1-1, with 7 bases matching TRBD1. The CDR3 spans 13 residues. From germline, CDR1 is SQVTM and CDR2 ANQGSEA. V was clipped by 4 bases and J by 0 bases; unmatched bases: 2. The CDR3 DNA is TGCAGCGTTGTGACAGGGATGAACACTGAAGCTTTCTTT. Translating it yields CSVVTGMNTEAFF.